The next 20 T cell receptor beta chains were all read from a single sample in a study of cytomegalovirus exposure and HLA in healthy donors (dated by TCRdb to 2015 to 2018). Receptors were amplified or captured by the immunoSEQ multiplex PCR assay. A mixture of 60 forward primers for TCR Vbeta segments and 13 reverse primers for TCR Jbeta segments was used in the multiplex PCR. TCRdb mirrors the immuneACCESS table, restricted to in-frame sequences. Some clones are absent from its copies; in checked studies, under half trace to an unresolved V gene, and the reason for the others is unknown. In this sample's table one finds fewer than 85,000 clones. The leading ten clones occupy roughly 5% of the sample. Sequencing was carried out using PBMCs. Receptors were obtained from a woman between 40 and 55 years old in good health and CMV-seropositive.

The rearrangement links TRBV5-1 to TRBJ2-2; D not certain. The CDR3 extends over 13 amino acids. The V gene lost 4 bases and the J gene lost 5 bases, with 9 bases spanning the gap. CDR1 SGHRS and CDR2 YFSETQ come from the germline V gene. The CDR3 bases are TGCGCCAGCAGCGAGCGTCGGACCGGGGAGCTGTTTTTT. It translates to CASSERRTGELFF.

This sequence joins TRBV19 and TRBJ2-5; 7 bases align to TRBD2. CDR3 size: 13 residues. Germline CDR1 is LNHDA and CDR2 is SQIVND (reference sequence). J gave up 1 base and V 5 bases, and 1 base lay outside the gene matches. CDR3 amino acids: CASSWTSQETQYF. The DNA for the CDR3 is TGTGCCAGTAGTTGGACTAGCCAAGAGACCCAGTACTTC.

The chain joins TRBV15 to TRBJ1-1, with D possibly matching TRBD1 (6 bases). V was pared by 5 bases and J by 1 base, with 8 bases between. Germline lookup yields CDR1 LNHNV and CDR2 YYDKDF (reference sequence). The CDR3 is 13 residues long. CDR3 sequence: CATSQGQNTEAFF. The CDR3 DNA reads as TGTGCCACCAGCCAGGGACAGAACACTGAAGCTTTCTTT.

DNA for the CDR3: TGTGCCAGCAGGGAGTTTTCGAACACCGGGGAGCTGTTTTTT. Translated: CASREFSNTGELFF. This chain links TRBV7-3 with TRBJ2-2; D is unresolved. This CDR3 region has 14 residues. V lost 6 bases and J 0 bases, leaving 8 bases between the germline ends. The germline V gene encodes CDR1 SGHTA and CDR2 FQGTGA. Looking up the rest from reference TRBV7-3 and TRBJ2-2 gives the full variable domain: GAGVSQTPSNKVTEKGKYVELRCDPISGHTALYWYRQSLGQGPEFLIYFQGTGAADDSGLPNDRFFAVRPEGSVSTLKIQRTERGDSAVYLCASREFSNTGELFFGEGSRLTVL.

V is TRBV6-1 and J is TRBJ1-5; D uncertain. With 7 bases removed from V and 5 bases from J, the gap between germline ends came to 15 bases. The CDR3 extends over 14 amino acids. Germline V gives CDR1 MNHNS, CDR2 SASEGT. CDR3: CASTRGGGHQPQHF. CDR3 bases: TGTGCCAGCACACGGGGAGGAGGCCATCAGCCCCAGCATTTT.

This chain connects TRBV5-1 to TRBJ1-2, with TRBD1 identical over 9 bases. The length of the CDR3 is 14 residues. Germline V lookup: CDR1 SGHRS, CDR2 YFSETQ. V lost 2 bases and J lost 7; bases outside the gene matches: 6. CDR3 sequence reads: CASSLTGGEFGYTF. The CDR3 DNA follows: TGCGCCAGCAGCTTAACAGGGGGCGAGTTTGGCTACACCTTC.

V gene TRBV4-1 combines with J gene TRBJ1-2; TRBD1 matches 10 bases. The germline V gene encodes CDR1 MGHRA and CDR2 YSYEKL. The CDR3 totals 11 residues. V lost 8 bases, J lost 9 bases, and 3 bases stayed unmatched. The CDR3 nucleotides read TGCGCCAGCTGGGGACAGGGGCGCTACACCTTC. Protein product: CASWGQGRYTF.

This chain connects TRBV6-5 to TRBJ1-6; TRBD1 is a possible D gene (5 bases). The CDR3 is 12 amino acids. CDR1 is MNHEY and CDR2 is SVGAGI in the germline V gene. The V end lost 6 bases, the J end lost 10 bases, and 10 bases lay between the germline ends. CDR3 region: CASSQGLSPLHF. Here the CDR3 DNA reads TGTGCCAGCAGCCAGGGTCTCTCACCCCTCCACTTT.

This chain links TRBV18 with TRBJ2-3, with 9 bases lining up with TRBD2. CDR1 KGHSH and CDR2 LQKENI come from the germline V gene. V was pared by 3 bases and J by 4 bases, with 8 bases of the junction left unmatched. This CDR3 has 16 residues. The CDR3 reads CASSPNLAGVSDTQYF. The CDR3 region has the DNA TGTGCCAGCTCACCTAATTTAGCGGGAGTTTCAGATACGCAGTATTTT.

V is TRBV19 and J is TRBJ1-2; 7 bases fit TRBD1. Trimming at V came to 5 bases and at J to 4 bases, leaving 10 bases not matched to a gene. The CDR3 contains 15 residues. CDR1 and CDR2 from the germline V gene are LNHDA and SQIVND (reference sequence). The CDR3 loop reads CASSFSGTVGYGYTF. The CDR3 nucleotides read TGTGCCAGTAGTTTCTCCGGGACAGTTGGCTATGGCTACACCTTC.

The J gene is TRBJ2-5, the V gene TRBV5-8; a possible D gene is TRBD2 (7 bases). The CDR3 totals 16 residues. Trimming removed 1 base at V and 6 bases at J, with 19 bases between. From germline, CDR1 is SGHTS and CDR2 YDEGEE. DNA of the CDR3: TGTGCCAGCAGCTTGTGGCGGGGGCTCTCGGGAAAGACCCAGTACTTC. Protein product: CASSLWRGLSGKTQYF. Complete variable domain (other parts from reference TRBV5-8 and TRBJ2-5): EAGVTQSPTHLIKTRGQQATLRCSPISGHTSVYWYQQALGLGLQFLLWYDEGEERNRGNFPPRFSGRQFPNYSSELNVNALELEDSALYLCASSLWRGLSGKTQYFGPGTRLLVL.

The rearrangement links TRBV2 to TRBJ1-5; tentatively, D is TRBD1 (6 bases). V was pared by 6 bases and J by 4 bases, with 10 bases between. Germline V gene lookup returns CDR1 SNHLY and CDR2 FYNNEI. The CDR3 totals 13 residues. In nucleotides, the CDR3 is TGTGCCAGCAGCCGGGACACAAATCAGCCCCAGCATTTT. Translating it yields CASSRDTNQPQHF. Drawing the rest from reference TRBV2 and TRBJ1-5, the complete variable domain is EPEVTQTPSHQVTQMGQEVILRCVPISNHLYFYWYRQILGQKVEFLVSFYNNEISEKSEIFDDQFSVERPDGSNFTLKIRSTKLEDSAMYFCASSRDTNQPQHFGDGTRLSIL.

J is TRBJ2-7 and V is TRBV5-1, with 8 bases matching TRBD1. This CDR3 contains 16 residues. Germline values: CDR1 SGHRS, CDR2 YFSETQ. J lost 3 bases, V lost 4 bases, and 12 bases had no gene match. CDR3 in amino acids: CASSIRQGQKNYEQYF. The DNA for the CDR3 is TGCGCCAGCAGCATAAGACAGGGGCAAAAAAACTACGAGCAGTACTTC.

The chain couples TRBV6-5 to TRBJ2-1, with 7 nucleotides matching TRBD2. The CDR3 spans 15 residues. Germline V gene data show CDR1 as MNHEY and CDR2 as SVGAGI. V dropped 0 bases and J dropped 8; count of bases not matched to a gene: 7. In DNA form, the CDR3 reads TGTGCCAGCAGTTACTCCGGGGCTCGGGGGGATGAGCAGTTCTTC. This gives the protein CASSYSGARGDEQFF.

The chain recombines TRBV9 with TRBJ2-1; D remains unclear. Germline-derived CDR1 and CDR2 are SGDLS and YYNGEE. Trimming cost V 6 bases and J 5 bases, with 18 bases left between them. This CDR3 region has 15 residues. The chain's CDR3 is CASNPENSPNNEQFF. The CDR3 coding sequence is TGTGCCAGCAACCCCGAGAACTCACCTAACAATGAGCAGTTCTTC.

The chain recombines TRBV4-3 with TRBJ1-6; D might be TRBD1 (6 bases). Germline CDR1 is LGHNA and CDR2 is YSLEER. The CDR3 consists of 16 residues. Trimming pared 1 base from V and 6 bases from J, leaving 13 bases between. Here the CDR3 reads CASSQGDPGANSPLHF. The CDR3 coding sequence is TGCGCCAGCAGCCAAGGTGACCCAGGGGCTAATTCACCCCTCCACTTT.

This rearrangement joins TRBV27 to TRBJ1-1, with D perhaps TRBD1 (6 bases). This CDR3 region has 16 residues. Germline V gene data show CDR1 as MNHEY and CDR2 as SMNVEV (reference sequence). Deletions cut 6 bases from V and 1 base from J, with 18 bases between. The CDR3 loop is CASSPNPGQGNTEAFF. Written as DNA, the CDR3 is TGTGCCAGCAGCCCAAATCCGGGACAAGGGAACACTGAAGCTTTCTTT.

The chain has TRBV5-1 and TRBJ2-1, with 7 bases lining up with TRBD2. Germline CDR1 and CDR2: SGHRS and YFSETQ. Losses at the gene ends were 0 bases for V and 3 bases for J; bases not matched to a gene: 3. The CDR3 is 15 residues long. The CDR3 loop reads CASSLARTSYNEQFF. CDR3 DNA sequence: TGCGCCAGCAGCTTGGCCAGGACTAGCTACAATGAGCAGTTCTTC. Variable domain in full (rest from reference TRBV5-1 and TRBJ2-1): KAGVTQTPRYLIKTRGQQVTLSCSPISGHRSVSWYQQTPGQGLQFLFEYFSETQRNKGNFPGRFSGRQFSNSRSEMNVSTLELGDSALYLCASSLARTSYNEQFFGPGTRLTVL.

This chain joins TRBV18 and TRBJ2-1; tentatively, D is TRBD2 (6 bases). V lost 3 bases, J lost 4 bases, and 16 bases lay in between. The CDR3 runs 16 residues. CDR1 is KGHSH and CDR2 is LQKENI in the germline V gene. The CDR3, as DNA: TGTGCCAGCTCACCCCTGTCCGGGACTGATTACAATGAGCAGTTCTTC. Translating gives CASSPLSGTDYNEQFF. The full variable domain, in which reference TRBV18 and TRBJ2-1 provide the parts outside the CDR3, is NAGVMQNPRHLVRRRGQEARLRCSPMKGHSHVYWYRQLPEEGLKFMVYLQKENIIDESGMPKERFSAEFPKEGPSILRIQQVVRGDSAAYFCASSPLSGTDYNEQFFGPGTRLTVL.

The chain couples TRBV25-1 to TRBJ1-6, with 8 bases aligning to TRBD1. Germline lookup yields CDR1 MGHDK and CDR2 SYGVNS. The V and J ends lost 4 bases and 7 bases, in that order; junction bases with no gene match: 3. The length of the CDR3 is 14 residues. CDR3 sequence: CASSADRANSPLHF. CDR3 nucleotides: TGTGCCAGCAGTGCGGACAGGGCGAATTCACCCCTCCACTTT.